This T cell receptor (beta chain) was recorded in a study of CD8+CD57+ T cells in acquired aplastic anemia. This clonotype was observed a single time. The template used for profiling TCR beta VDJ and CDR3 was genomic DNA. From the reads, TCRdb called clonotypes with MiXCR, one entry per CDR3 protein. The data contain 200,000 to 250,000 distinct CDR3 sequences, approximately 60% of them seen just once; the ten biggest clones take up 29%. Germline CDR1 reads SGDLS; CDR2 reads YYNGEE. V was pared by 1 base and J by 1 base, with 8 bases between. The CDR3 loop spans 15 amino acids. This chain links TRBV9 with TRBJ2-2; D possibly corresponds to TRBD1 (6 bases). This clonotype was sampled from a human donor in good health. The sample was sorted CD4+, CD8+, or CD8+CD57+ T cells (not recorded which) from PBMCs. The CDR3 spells CASSVTGLNTGELFF. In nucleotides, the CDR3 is TGTGCCAGCAGCGTAACAGGGTTGAACACCGGGGAGCTGTTTTTT.